This T cell receptor (beta chain) stems from a study of cytomegalovirus exposure and HLA in healthy donors. Overall study findings and caveats: Some V segments (TRBV6-2 and TRBV6-3 among them) were excluded as indistinguishable.

On this clone itself: Its target is unknown. This CDR3 is missing its conserved last phenylalanine or tryptophan, likely due to a read error. Because the CDR3's place on the DNA is in doubt, the DNA is left out and the CDR3 is given as listed by TCRdb.

Per the germline V gene, CDR1 is SGHKS and CDR2 is YYEKEE (reference sequence). Both ends counted, the CDR3 spans 12 residues. The PCR had 60 Vbeta and 13 Jbeta primers. This table comes from immunoSEQ multiplex PCR, and its TCRdb copy is limited to in-frame clones, with some not included. The sample has around 230,000 clones; 85% are singletons. What was sequenced was PBMCs. The receptor was derived from a girl aged 2 to 10 in good health and CMV-seronegative. The rearrangement links TRBV5-5 to TRBJ2-7; TRBD1 was called by the table and not checked on the DNA. The CDR3 protein is CASSLRGDRGHL.